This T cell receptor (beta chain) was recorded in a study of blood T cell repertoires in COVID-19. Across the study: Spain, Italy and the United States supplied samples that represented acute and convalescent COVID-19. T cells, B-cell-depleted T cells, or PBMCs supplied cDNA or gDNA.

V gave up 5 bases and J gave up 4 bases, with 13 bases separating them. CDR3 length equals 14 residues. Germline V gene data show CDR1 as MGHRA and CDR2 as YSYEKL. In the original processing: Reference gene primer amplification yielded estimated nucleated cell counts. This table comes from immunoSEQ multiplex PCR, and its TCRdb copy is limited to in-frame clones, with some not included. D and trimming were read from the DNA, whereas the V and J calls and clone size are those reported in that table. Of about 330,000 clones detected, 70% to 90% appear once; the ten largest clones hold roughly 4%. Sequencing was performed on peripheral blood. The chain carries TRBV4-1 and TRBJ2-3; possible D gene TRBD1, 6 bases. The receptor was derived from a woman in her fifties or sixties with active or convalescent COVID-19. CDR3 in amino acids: CASSSSGDPDTQYF. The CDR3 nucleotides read TGCGCCAGCAGCTCGTCAGGGGATCCAGATACGCAGTATTTT.